The next 14 T cell receptor beta chains were all read from a single sample in a study of blood T cell repertoires in COVID-19. Repertoires were generated with immunoSEQ multiplex PCR, while TCRdb's copy carries only in-frame clones and drops some. This table has about 200,000 clones, about 80% appearing once. Source material: PBMCs or T cells enriched from blood (not recorded which). The source is a middle-aged man who had recovered from COVID-19.

The rearrangement uses TRBV5-1 and TRBJ1-1; tentative D call: TRBD1 (5 bases). Germline V gene data show CDR1 as SGHRS and CDR2 as YFSETQ. Trimming cost V 1 base and J 8 bases, with 24 bases left between them. The CDR3 is 17 residues long. The DNA of the CDR3 is TGCGCCAGCAGCTTGCAGGCGCAGGGTGCCATACCGCTCGAAGCTTTCTTT. Protein: CASSLQAQGAIPLEAFF.

This clone was seen more than once but under ten times. The V call is TRBV5-5, the J call TRBJ2-2; 10 nucleotides align to TRBD2. Per germline, CDR1 SGHKS and CDR2 YYEKEE (reference sequence). CDR3 size: 16 residues. The junction had 3 bases not matched to a gene; V was cut back by 0 bases and J by 4 bases. The CDR3 loop is CASSLARTSGTGELFF. CDR3 DNA sequence: TGTGCCAGCAGCTTGGCACGGACTAGCGGCACCGGGGAGCTGTTTTTT.

The rearrangement links TRBV7-2 to TRBJ1-5; D call uncertain. V was pared by 2 bases and J by 0 bases, with 11 bases between. Looked up from germline, CDR1 is SGHTA and CDR2 is FQGNSA. The CDR3 is made up of 16 amino acids. Here the CDR3 DNA reads TGTGCCAGCAGCTTAAACTCGCCTTATAGCAATCAGCCCCAGCATTTT. As protein: CASSLNSPYSNQPQHF.

The chain recombines TRBV5-1 with TRBJ2-1; 8 bases are shared with TRBD1. Germline CDR1 is SGHRS and CDR2 is YFSETQ. With 5 bases clipped from V and 5 bases from J, the junction kept 9 bases outside the gene matches. This CDR3 has 15 amino acids. CDR3 sequence (DNA): TGCGCCAGCAGTCCCACCGGACAGGGTCACAATGAGCAGTTCTTC. Protein sequence: CASSPTGQGHNEQFF.

The CDR3 loop is CASSLAGSTDTQYF. CDR3 coding DNA: TGTGCCAGCAGCTTGGCAGGTTCGACAGATACGCAGTATTTT. V usage is TRBV5-4 and J usage is TRBJ2-3; D uncertain. V dropped 0 bases and J dropped 3 bases, with 8 bases sitting between them. Germline loops: CDR1 SGHNT, CDR2 YYREEE (reference sequence). This CDR3 has 14 residues.

To note about this clone: The same CDR3 can be traced to other DNA sequences in this sample. This sequence joins TRBV18 and TRBJ2-3, with D hard to call. The germline V gene has CDR1 KGHSH and CDR2 LQKENI. The CDR3 sequence is 14 residues long. V dropped 1 base and J dropped 1 base, with 6 bases sitting between them. CDR3 loop: CASSPRSGTDTQYF. The CDR3 bases are TGTGCCAGCTCACCACGGTCGGGCACAGATACGCAGTATTTT. The whole variable domain, filled in from reference TRBV18 and TRBJ2-3, reads NAGVMQNPRHLVRRRGQEARLRCSPMKGHSHVYWYRQLPEEGLKFMVYLQKENIIDESGMPKERFSAEFPKEGPSILRIQQVVRGDSAAYFCASSPRSGTDTQYFGPGTRLTVL.

This sequence joins TRBV29-1 and TRBJ2-1, with a tentative D call TRBD1 (5 bases). The CDR3 consists of 11 residues. The V and J ends lost 6 bases and 3 bases respectively, with 6 bases between them. Germline assignment: CDR1 SQVTM and CDR2 ANQGSEA. The CDR3 sequence: CSVDNYNEQFF. The CDR3 DNA sequence: TGCAGCGTGGACAACTACAATGAGCAGTTCTTC.

This rearrangement joins TRBV6-5 to TRBJ1-5, with TRBD1 matching 8 bases. Germline values: CDR1 MNHEY, CDR2 SVGAGI. Trimming removed 8 bases from V and 5 bases from J; junction bases left unmatched: 5. This CDR3 has 13 amino acids. The CDR3 loop is CASVGQVDQPQHF. In DNA form, the CDR3 reads TGTGCCAGCGTGGGACAGGTCGATCAGCCCCAGCATTTT.

V is TRBV27 and J is TRBJ2-3, with D maybe TRBD2 (5 bases). Germline CDR1 reads MNHEY; CDR2 reads SMNVEV (reference sequence). Trimming took off 5 bases at V and 3 bases at J, with 9 bases between the two ends. The CDR3 length is 13 residues. The CDR3 sequence is CASSPLGTDTQYF. The CDR3 DNA reads as TGTGCCAGCAGTCCACTAGGAACAGATACGCAGTATTTT.

Notes on this clone: The identical CDR3 is also encoded by other nucleotide sequences in the sample. The chain recombines TRBV28 with TRBJ2-3, with D possibly TRBD1 on 5 matching bases. The germline V and J ends were trimmed by 3 bases and 4 bases, with 8 bases remaining between them. CDR1 is MDHEN, CDR2 SYDVKM, per germline. This CDR3 contains 13 residues. The CDR3 loop is CASSLGRADTQYF. CDR3 DNA sequence: TGTGCCAGCAGTTTGGGCAGGGCAGATACGCAGTATTTT.

This chain joins TRBV6-2 or TRBV6-3 and TRBJ1-2; D unresolved. The CDR3 runs 13 residues. V was shortened by 6 bases and J by 3 bases, with 11 bases between the two germline ends. Per germline, CDR1 MNHEY and CDR2 SVGEGT. The CDR3 DNA is TGTGCCAGCAGCCCCGGCGGGCACTATGGCTACACCTTC. It codes for CASSPGGHYGYTF.

The chain employs TRBV20-1 and TRBJ1-1; no firm D call. From germline, CDR1 is DFQATT and CDR2 SNEGSKA (reference sequence). Trimming stripped 3 bases from V and 1 base from J, with 9 bases between. The CDR3 has 13 amino acids. In DNA form, the CDR3 reads TGCAGTGCTAGTAGGAGCCGGAACACTGAAGCTTTCTTT. Its translation is CSASRSRNTEAFF.

The V gene is TRBV7-2, the J gene TRBJ1-3; 9 bases are a match to TRBD1. Germline CDR1 is SGHTA and CDR2 is FQGNSA. The CDR3 extends over 13 amino acids. The trim removed 4 bases at V and 8 bases at J, leaving 3 bases unmatched. CDR3: CASSSGQGYTIYF. CDR3 DNA: TGTGCCAGCAGCTCGGGACAGGGCTACACCATATATTTT.

This chain connects TRBV5-1 to TRBJ1-5, with D perhaps TRBD1 (6 bases). Trimming cost V 7 bases and J 2 bases, with 16 bases left between them. The CDR3 is 15 amino acids. The germline V gene encodes CDR1 SGHRS and CDR2 YFSETQ. DNA for the CDR3: TGCGCCAGCGCCCGGGATTCAGGGGGCAATCAGCCCCAGCATTTT. Translated: CASARDSGGNQPQHF. Together with reference TRBV5-1 and TRBJ1-5, the CDR3 gives the full variable domain: KAGVTQTPRYLIKTRGQQVTLSCSPISGHRSVSWYQQTPGQGLQFLFEYFSETQRNKGNFPGRFSGRQFSNSRSEMNVSTLELGDSALYLCASARDSGGNQPQHFGDGTRLSIL.